A selection of T cell receptor beta chains follows, all from one sample in a study of shared clonotypes between healthy human individuals. Here immunoSEQ multiplex PCR was the method, and the copy in TCRdb shows in-frame clones only, minus some. The repertoire has a few million clones, under 97% of them found once; the top ten carry 0.13%. Sequencing was carried out using naive CD4+ T cells sorted from blood. These receptor sequences come from a man between 18 and 29 years old in good health. The CDR3 runs from the conserved cysteine through the conserved F or W. The D gene is left open where the match is weak. Rows may omit the clone size; those that give it use once, few, many or a size class.

v_gene: TRBV21-1; d_gene: NA; j_gene: TRBJ2-7; len: 15; abundance: NA; CDR3nt: TGTGCCAGACTGACCCGGGACACTAGCTCCTACGAGCAGTACTTC; CDR3aa: CARLTRDTSSYEQYF
v_gene: TRBV30; d_gene: NA; j_gene: TRBJ1-5; len: 14; abundance: NA; CDR3nt: TGTGCCTGGAGTTCCGACGGTTCGAATCAGCCCCAGCATTTT; CDR3aa: CAWSSDGSNQPQHF
v_gene: TRBV4-3; d_gene: TRBD2; j_gene: TRBJ2-7; len: 17; abundance: NA; CDR3nt: TGCGCCAGCAGCCAAGATATCGGACTAGCTTCCACCTACGAGCAGTACTTC; CDR3aa: CASSQDIGLASTYEQYF
v_gene: TRBV5-4; d_gene: NA; j_gene: TRBJ1-1; len: 14; abundance: NA; CDR3nt: TGTGCCAGCAGCTCCGGACACACGAACACTGAAGCTTTCTTT; CDR3aa: CASSSGHTNTEAFF
v_gene: TRBV7-2; d_gene: NA; j_gene: TRBJ2-5; len: 12; abundance: NA; CDR3nt: TGTGCCAGCAGCTTCGCGGAGGGGACCCAGTACTTC; CDR3aa: CASSFAEGTQYF
v_gene: TRBV7-2; d_gene: TRBD2; j_gene: TRBJ2-1; len: 16; abundance: once; CDR3nt: TGTGCCAGCAGCCTCATTAGCGGGGTTTCCGACAATGAGCAGTTCTTC; CDR3aa: CASSLISGVSDNEQFF
v_gene: TRBV6-1; d_gene: NA; j_gene: TRBJ2-7; len: 15; abundance: once; CDR3nt: TGTGCCAGCAGTGATAGACTAGGATCTGCATACGAGCAGTACTTC; CDR3aa: CASSDRLGSAYEQYF
v_gene: TRBV18; d_gene: TRBD1; j_gene: TRBJ2-7; len: 14; abundance: few; CDR3nt: TGTGCCAGCTCACCACCGGGACAGAGCTACGAGCAGTACTTC; CDR3aa: CASSPPGQSYEQYF
v_gene: TRBV28; d_gene: NA; j_gene: TRBJ1-3; len: 16; abundance: few; CDR3nt: TGTGCCAGCAGTCCACCGGACAGAGACTCTGGAAACACCATATATTTT; CDR3aa: CASSPPDRDSGNTIYF
v_gene: TRBV5-1; d_gene: NA; j_gene: TRBJ2-7; len: 13; abundance: once; CDR3nt: TGCGCCAGCAGCATTTCAGGGTTGTACGAGCAGTACTTC; CDR3aa: CASSISGLYEQYF
v_gene: TRBV2; d_gene: NA; j_gene: TRBJ2-2; len: 13; abundance: once; CDR3nt: TGTGCCGGCCAGGCGGTCCCTTCCGGGGAGCTGTTTTTT; CDR3aa: CAGQAVPSGELFF
v_gene: TRBV15; d_gene: NA; j_gene: TRBJ1-2; len: 16; abundance: NA; CDR3nt: TGTGCCACCAGCAGAGATGTAAAGGGGCCACCGGATGGCTACACCTTC; CDR3aa: CATSRDVKGPPDGYTF
v_gene: TRBV19; d_gene: NA; j_gene: TRBJ1-2; len: 15; abundance: NA; CDR3nt: TGTGCCAGTAGTATAGATCGTGGCGGTAACTATGGCTACACCTTC; CDR3aa: CASSIDRGGNYGYTF
v_gene: TRBV7-9; d_gene: NA; j_gene: TRBJ1-3; len: 13; abundance: NA; CDR3nt: TGTGCCAGCGGACCATCCTCTGGAAACACCATATATTTT; CDR3aa: CASGPSSGNTIYF
v_gene: TRBV10-2; d_gene: TRBD1; j_gene: TRBJ1-2; len: 14; abundance: NA; CDR3nt: TGCGCCAGCCTTCTAGGACAGGGCTCCTATGGCTACACCTTC; CDR3aa: CASLLGQGSYGYTF
v_gene: TRBV5-4; d_gene: TRBD2; j_gene: TRBJ2-7; len: 15; abundance: NA; CDR3nt: TGTGCCAGCAGCAGTAGCGGGAGTAATCCCCGGGAGCAGTACTTC; CDR3aa: CASSSSGSNPREQYF
v_gene: TRBV5-1; d_gene: NA; j_gene: TRBJ2-7; len: 12; abundance: NA; CDR3nt: TGCGCCAGCAGCTTCGGAGGGAACGAGCAGTACTTC; CDR3aa: CASSFGGNEQYF
v_gene: TRBV5-1; d_gene: NA; j_gene: TRBJ2-3; len: 15; abundance: NA; CDR3nt: TGCGCCAGCAGCTTGGCCGTGGGTCCCACAGATACGCAGTATTTT; CDR3aa: CASSLAVGPTDTQYF
v_gene: TRBV5-6; d_gene: NA; j_gene: TRBJ2-3; len: 14; abundance: once; CDR3nt: TGTGCCAGCAGCGCGGACCGGGTTGGAGATACGCAGTATTTT; CDR3aa: CASSADRVGDTQYF
v_gene: TRBV18; d_gene: NA; j_gene: TRBJ1-4; len: 14; abundance: NA; CDR3nt: TGTGCCAGCTCCCTCCTGCCCCGCGGTGAAAAACTGTTTTTT; CDR3aa: CASSLLPRGEKLFF
v_gene: TRBV27; d_gene: TRBD2; j_gene: TRBJ2-5; len: 16; abundance: NA; CDR3nt: TGTGCCAGCAGTCTGACTAGCGGGAGGTTCTTGGGGACCCAGTACTTC; CDR3aa: CASSLTSGRFLGTQYF
v_gene: TRBV7-7; d_gene: NA; j_gene: TRBJ1-1; len: 13; abundance: NA; CDR3nt: TGTGCTAGCAGCTTTAACACGGATACTGAAGCTTTCTTT; CDR3aa: CASSFNTDTEAFF
v_gene: TRBV5-1; d_gene: NA; j_gene: TRBJ2-3; len: 14; abundance: few; CDR3nt: TGCGCCAGCAGCTTGATGACTGGCGCAGATACGCAGTATTTT; CDR3aa: CASSLMTGADTQYF
v_gene: TRBV29-1; d_gene: NA; j_gene: TRBJ2-2; len: 14; abundance: NA; CDR3nt: TGCAGCGTTGCCGGGACGAGCAACACCGGGGAGCTGTTTTTT; CDR3aa: CSVAGTSNTGELFF
v_gene: TRBV7-2; d_gene: TRBD1; j_gene: TRBJ1-5; len: 17; abundance: NA; CDR3nt: TGTGCCAGCAGCTTAGCGCTTAGGGGACAGGTCAATCAGCCCCAGCATTTT; CDR3aa: CASSLALRGQVNQPQHF
v_gene: TRBV6-4; d_gene: NA; j_gene: TRBJ2-5; len: 16; abundance: NA; CDR3nt: TGTGCCAGCAGTGACTCCACAACCCCCGGGGGAGAGACCCAGTACTTC; CDR3aa: CASSDSTTPGGETQYF
v_gene: TRBV11-2; d_gene: NA; j_gene: TRBJ1-1; len: 14; abundance: NA; CDR3nt: TGTGCCAGCAGCTCGGGAGTGGTGAACACTGAAGCTTTCTTT; CDR3aa: CASSSGVVNTEAFF
v_gene: TRBV9; d_gene: NA; j_gene: TRBJ2-5; len: 13; abundance: few; CDR3nt: TGTGCCAGCAGCGTAGGACAACAAGAGACCCAGTACTTC; CDR3aa: CASSVGQQETQYF
v_gene: TRBV28; d_gene: NA; j_gene: TRBJ1-1; len: 12; abundance: NA; CDR3nt: TGTGCCAGCAGTGTGCGCGGCGGGCAAGCTTTCTTT; CDR3aa: CASSVRGGQAFF
v_gene: TRBV6-4; d_gene: NA; j_gene: TRBJ2-2; len: 14; abundance: NA; CDR3nt: TGTGCCAGCAGTCGACAGTTCAACACCGGGGAGCTGTTTTTT; CDR3aa: CASSRQFNTGELFF
v_gene: TRBV5-1; d_gene: NA; j_gene: TRBJ1-5; len: 13; abundance: NA; CDR3nt: TGCGCCAGCAGCTGGGACGGTGATCAGCCCCAGCATTTT; CDR3aa: CASSWDGDQPQHF
v_gene: TRBV5-8; d_gene: NA; j_gene: TRBJ1-3; len: 16; abundance: NA; CDR3nt: TGTGCCAGCAGCGTCCTACGGGCTTACTCCGGAAACACCATATATTTT; CDR3aa: CASSVLRAYSGNTIYF
v_gene: TRBV4-3; d_gene: NA; j_gene: TRBJ1-6; len: 15; abundance: once; CDR3nt: TGCGCCAGCAGCCAGGATACAACCTATAATTCACCCCTCCACTTT; CDR3aa: CASSQDTTYNSPLHF
v_gene: TRBV7-9; d_gene: NA; j_gene: TRBJ1-2; len: 15; abundance: NA; CDR3nt: TGTGCCAGCAGCCTCGCCCACGGGCAGGAGGGTGGCTACACCTTC; CDR3aa: CASSLAHGQEGGYTF
v_gene: TRBV28; d_gene: NA; j_gene: TRBJ2-4; len: 14; abundance: NA; CDR3nt: TGTGCCAGCAGTTCCCCCGACAGCAAAAACATTCAGTACTTC; CDR3aa: CASSSPDSKNIQYF
v_gene: TRBV7-3; d_gene: NA; j_gene: TRBJ1-5; len: 16; abundance: NA; CDR3nt: TGTGCCAGCAGCTTAGGCAGGGAGGAGGGCAATCAGCCCCAGCATTTT; CDR3aa: CASSLGREEGNQPQHF
v_gene: TRBV19; d_gene: NA; j_gene: TRBJ2-4; len: 13; abundance: NA; CDR3nt: TGTGCCAGTAGAGTGGGAGCCAAAAACATTCAGTACTTC; CDR3aa: CASRVGAKNIQYF
v_gene: TRBV19; d_gene: TRBD1; j_gene: TRBJ1-6; len: 14; abundance: NA; CDR3nt: TGTGCCAGTGGGGACAGGTCAGCTAATTCACCCCTCCACTTT; CDR3aa: CASGDRSANSPLHF
v_gene: TRBV4-1; d_gene: NA; j_gene: TRBJ1-3; len: 16; abundance: NA; CDR3nt: TGCGCCAGCAGCCGAAGCCGGGACACCAGGGCAGACACCATATATTTT; CDR3aa: CASSRSRDTRADTIYF
v_gene: TRBV30; d_gene: TRBD2; j_gene: TRBJ2-2; len: 14; abundance: NA; CDR3nt: TGTGCCTGGAGTGTACTACTAGCGAACGGGGAGCTGTTTTTT; CDR3aa: CAWSVLLANGELFF
v_gene: TRBV5-1; d_gene: NA; j_gene: TRBJ2-4; len: 15; abundance: NA; CDR3nt: TGCGCCAGCAGCTTGAGGACCGGTGAGCAAAACATTCAGTACTTC; CDR3aa: CASSLRTGEQNIQYF
v_gene: TRBV30; d_gene: TRBD1; j_gene: TRBJ1-2; len: 15; abundance: NA; CDR3nt: TGTGCCTGGAGTGGTAGTTACAGGGGGGCATATGGCTACACCTTC; CDR3aa: CAWSGSYRGAYGYTF
v_gene: TRBV10-3; d_gene: NA; j_gene: TRBJ2-2; len: 13; abundance: NA; CDR3nt: TGTGCCATCAGTGAGTCTGGGGTCGGGGAGCTGTTTTTT; CDR3aa: CAISESGVGELFF
v_gene: TRBV28; d_gene: TRBD1; j_gene: TRBJ1-6; len: 13; abundance: NA; CDR3nt: TGTGCCAGCAGGGACAGGGTGCTCGGGCCCCTCCACTTT; CDR3aa: CASRDRVLGPLHF
v_gene: TRBV28; d_gene: TRBD1; j_gene: TRBJ1-6; len: 16; abundance: NA; CDR3nt: TGTGCCAGCAAACCCGGGACAGGGCTTTATAATTCACCCCTCCACTTT; CDR3aa: CASKPGTGLYNSPLHF
v_gene: TRBV6-1; d_gene: NA; j_gene: TRBJ1-2; len: 10; abundance: NA; CDR3nt: TGTGCCAGCAAAGGGGACGGCTACACCTTC; CDR3aa: CASKGDGYTF
v_gene: TRBV7-2; d_gene: NA; j_gene: TRBJ2-7; len: 15; abundance: NA; CDR3nt: TGTGCCAGCAGCTCCCTGGCGGCCTCCCCCTACGAGCAGTACTTC; CDR3aa: CASSSLAASPYEQYF
v_gene: TRBV6-5; d_gene: NA; j_gene: TRBJ2-7; len: 15; abundance: NA; CDR3nt: TGTGCCAGCAGCCAGCAAGACTCTGGTCCTGGCGAGCAGTACTTC; CDR3aa: CASSQQDSGPGEQYF
v_gene: TRBV19; d_gene: NA; j_gene: TRBJ2-5; len: 13; abundance: NA; CDR3nt: TGTGCCAGTAGTCAGGACAGTCAAGAGACCCAGTACTTC; CDR3aa: CASSQDSQETQYF
v_gene: TRBV7-3; d_gene: TRBD1; j_gene: TRBJ2-7; len: 14; abundance: NA; CDR3nt: TGTGCCAGCAGCCAATCAGGGGGCCCCTACGAGCAGTACTTC; CDR3aa: CASSQSGGPYEQYF
v_gene: TRBV6-5; d_gene: NA; j_gene: TRBJ2-5; len: 11; abundance: NA; CDR3nt: TGTGCCAGCAGAAGGGGAGAGACCCAGTACTTC; CDR3aa: CASRRGETQYF
v_gene: TRBV5-1; d_gene: NA; j_gene: TRBJ2-7; len: 14; abundance: NA; CDR3nt: TGCGCCAGCGGCGAATACACGAGCTCCTACGAGCAGTACTTC; CDR3aa: CASGEYTSSYEQYF
v_gene: TRBV6-5; d_gene: NA; j_gene: TRBJ1-5; len: 14; abundance: NA; CDR3nt: TGTGCCAGCAGCGAGACAGTTCTCAATCAGCCCCAGCATTTT; CDR3aa: CASSETVLNQPQHF
v_gene: TRBV2; d_gene: NA; j_gene: TRBJ1-1; len: 13; abundance: NA; CDR3nt: TGTGCCAGCAACAGGGATGGGAACACTGAAGCTTTCTTT; CDR3aa: CASNRDGNTEAFF
v_gene: TRBV6-4; d_gene: NA; j_gene: TRBJ2-7; len: 15; abundance: NA; CDR3nt: TGTGCCAGCGGAACAGGGTCAAGGGTTTGCTACGAGCAGTACTTC; CDR3aa: CASGTGSRVCYEQYF
v_gene: TRBV27; d_gene: NA; j_gene: TRBJ1-5; len: 13; abundance: NA; CDR3nt: TGTGCCAGCAGTTTACGGGGTAATCAGCCCCAGCATTTT; CDR3aa: CASSLRGNQPQHF
v_gene: TRBV5-1; d_gene: NA; j_gene: TRBJ1-6; len: 13; abundance: few; CDR3nt: TGCGCCAGCAGCTTGGATTGGAATTCACCCCTCCACTTT; CDR3aa: CASSLDWNSPLHF
v_gene: TRBV10-2; d_gene: TRBD1; j_gene: TRBJ2-5; len: 15; abundance: NA; CDR3nt: TGCGCCAGCAGGCAGAGTCCGGGACAGGGGTGGACCCAGTACTTC; CDR3aa: CASRQSPGQGWTQYF
v_gene: TRBV7-9; d_gene: NA; j_gene: TRBJ1-2; len: 13; abundance: NA; CDR3nt: TGTGCCAGCAGCTCCGACAGCAACTATGGCTACACCTTC; CDR3aa: CASSSDSNYGYTF
v_gene: TRBV4-3; d_gene: NA; j_gene: TRBJ1-2; len: 15; abundance: NA; CDR3nt: TGCGCCAGCAGCCAAGAATATGCAGCTAACTATGGCTACACCTTC; CDR3aa: CASSQEYAANYGYTF